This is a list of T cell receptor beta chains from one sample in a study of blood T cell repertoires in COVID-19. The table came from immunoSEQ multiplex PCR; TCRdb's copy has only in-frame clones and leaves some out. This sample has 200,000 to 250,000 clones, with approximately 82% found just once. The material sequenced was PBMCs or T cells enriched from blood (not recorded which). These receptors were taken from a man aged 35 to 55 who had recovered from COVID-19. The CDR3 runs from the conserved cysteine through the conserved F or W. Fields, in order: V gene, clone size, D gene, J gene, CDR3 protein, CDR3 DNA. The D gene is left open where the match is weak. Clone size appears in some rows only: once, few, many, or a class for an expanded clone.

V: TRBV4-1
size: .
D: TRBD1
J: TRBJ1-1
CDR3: CASSQDRLRGVEAFF
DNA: TGCGCCAGCAGCCAAGATCGTCTCAGGGGGGTTGAAGCTTTCTTT

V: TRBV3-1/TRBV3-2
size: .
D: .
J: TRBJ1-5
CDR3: CASSQLSGHNQPQHF
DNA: TGTGCCAGCAGCCAACTCTCAGGCCACAATCAGCCCCAGCATTTT

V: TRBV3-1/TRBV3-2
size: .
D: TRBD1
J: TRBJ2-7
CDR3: CASSPGTGFEQYF
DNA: TGTGCCAGCAGCCCCGGGACAGGGTTCGAGCAGTACTTC

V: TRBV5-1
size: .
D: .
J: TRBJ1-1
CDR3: CASSLGAGAAAFF
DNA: TGCGCCAGCAGCTTGGGTGCCGGCGCGGCAGCTTTCTTT

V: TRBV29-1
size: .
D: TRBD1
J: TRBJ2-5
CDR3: CSVRGGQGIGGGETQYF
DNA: TGCAGCGTCAGGGGGGGACAGGGTATCGGTGGTGGGGAGACCCAGTACTTC

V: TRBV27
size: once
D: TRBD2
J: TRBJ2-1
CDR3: CASTLLGGRNEQFF
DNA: TGTGCCAGCACCTTGTTGGGGGGGAGAAATGAGCAGTTCTTC

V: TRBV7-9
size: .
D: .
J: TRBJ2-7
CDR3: CASSWGTAVGGEQYF
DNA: TGTGCCAGCAGCTGGGGGACGGCCGTGGGGGGCGAGCAGTACTTC

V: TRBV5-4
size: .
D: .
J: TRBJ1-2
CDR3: CASSLTGKRDGYTF
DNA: TGTGCCAGCAGCTTGACAGGGAAAAGGGATGGCTACACCTTC

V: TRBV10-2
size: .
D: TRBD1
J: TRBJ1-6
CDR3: CASSRGTGSSYNSPLHF
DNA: TGCGCCAGCAGCCGCGGGACAGGGAGCTCCTATAATTCACCCCTCCACTTT

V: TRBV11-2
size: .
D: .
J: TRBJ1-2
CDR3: CASRLTPGVTGYGYTF
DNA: TGTGCCAGCAGATTGACGCCGGGGGTAACGGGGTATGGCTACACCTTC

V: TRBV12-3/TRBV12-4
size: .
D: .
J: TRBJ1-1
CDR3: CASSLFMQGEAFF
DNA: TGTGCCAGCAGTTTATTTATGCAGGGTGAAGCTTTCTTT

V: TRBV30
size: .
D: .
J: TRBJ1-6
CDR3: CAWSGGNSYNSPLHF
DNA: TGTGCCTGGAGTGGAGGAAACTCCTATAATTCACCCCTCCACTTT